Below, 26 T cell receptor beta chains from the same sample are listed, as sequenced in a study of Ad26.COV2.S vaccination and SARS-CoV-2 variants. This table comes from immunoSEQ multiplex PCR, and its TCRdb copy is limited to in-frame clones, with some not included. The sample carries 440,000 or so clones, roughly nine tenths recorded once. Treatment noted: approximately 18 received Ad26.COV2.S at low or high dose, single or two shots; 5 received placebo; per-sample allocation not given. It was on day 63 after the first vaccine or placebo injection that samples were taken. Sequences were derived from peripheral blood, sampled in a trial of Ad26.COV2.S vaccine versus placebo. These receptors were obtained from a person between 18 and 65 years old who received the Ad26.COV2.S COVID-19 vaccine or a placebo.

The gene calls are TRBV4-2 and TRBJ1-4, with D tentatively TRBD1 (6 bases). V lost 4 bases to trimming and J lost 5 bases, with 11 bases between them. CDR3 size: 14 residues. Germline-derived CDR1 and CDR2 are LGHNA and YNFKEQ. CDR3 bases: TGTGCCAGCAGCCCGGGACATTGGAATGAAAAACTGTTTTTT. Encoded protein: CASSPGHWNEKLFF.

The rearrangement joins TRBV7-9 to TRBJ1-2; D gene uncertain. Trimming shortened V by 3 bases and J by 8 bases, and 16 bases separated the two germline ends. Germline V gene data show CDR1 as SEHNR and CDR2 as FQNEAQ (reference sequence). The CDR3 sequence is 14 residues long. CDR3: CASSFETQVYGYTF. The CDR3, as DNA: TGTGCCAGCAGCTTTGAGACCCAAGTTTACGGCTACACCTTC.

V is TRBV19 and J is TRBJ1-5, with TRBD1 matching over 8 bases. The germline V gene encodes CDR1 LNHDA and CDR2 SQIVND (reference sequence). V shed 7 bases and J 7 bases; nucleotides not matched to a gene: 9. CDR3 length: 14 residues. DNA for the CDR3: TGTGCCAGTATCAGACAGGGGCCGGGGCAGCCCCAGCATTTT. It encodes CASIRQGPGQPQHF.

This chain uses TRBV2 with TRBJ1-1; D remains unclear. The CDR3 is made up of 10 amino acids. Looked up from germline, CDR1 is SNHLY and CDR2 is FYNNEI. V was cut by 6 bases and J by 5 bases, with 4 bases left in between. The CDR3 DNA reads TGTGCCAGCAGCCATACTGAAGCTTTCTTT. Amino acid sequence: CASSHTEAFF.

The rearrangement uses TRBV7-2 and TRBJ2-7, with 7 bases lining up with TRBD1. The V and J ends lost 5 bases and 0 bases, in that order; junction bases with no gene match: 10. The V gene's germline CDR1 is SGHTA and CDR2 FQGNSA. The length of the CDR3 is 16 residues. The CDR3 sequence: CASSTAGTEISYEQYF. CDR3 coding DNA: TGTGCCAGCAGCACCGCCGGGACAGAAATCTCCTACGAGCAGTACTTC. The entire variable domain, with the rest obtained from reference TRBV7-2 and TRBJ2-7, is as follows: GAGVSQSPSNKVTEKGKDVELRCDPISGHTALYWYRQSLGQGLEFLIYFQGNSAPDKSGLPSDRFSAERTGGSVSTLTIQRTQQEDSAVYLCASSTAGTEISYEQYFGPGTRLTVT.

The CDR3, as DNA: TGTGCCAGCAGCTTAGGACACGAGATGAGAAGCACAGATACGCAGTATTTT. Translated: CASSLGHEMRSTDTQYF. The chain links TRBV7-9 to TRBJ2-3, with D hard to call. Per the germline V gene, CDR1 is SEHNR and CDR2 is FQNEAQ (reference sequence). The CDR3 is 17 amino acids. Trimming cost V 1 base and J 0 bases, with 14 bases left between them.

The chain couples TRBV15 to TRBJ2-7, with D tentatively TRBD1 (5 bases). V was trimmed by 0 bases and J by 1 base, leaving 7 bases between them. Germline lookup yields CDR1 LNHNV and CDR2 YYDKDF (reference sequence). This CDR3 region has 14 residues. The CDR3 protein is CATSRERQSYEQYF. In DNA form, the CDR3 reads TGTGCCACCAGCAGAGAGCGACAGTCCTACGAGCAGTACTTC.

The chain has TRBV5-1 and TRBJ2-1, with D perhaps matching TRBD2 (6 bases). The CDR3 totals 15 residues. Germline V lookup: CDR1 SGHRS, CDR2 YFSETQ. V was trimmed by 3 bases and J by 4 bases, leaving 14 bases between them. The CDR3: CASSSGGTAYNEQFF. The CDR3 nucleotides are TGCGCCAGCAGCTCTGGGGGGACCGCATACAATGAGCAGTTCTTC.

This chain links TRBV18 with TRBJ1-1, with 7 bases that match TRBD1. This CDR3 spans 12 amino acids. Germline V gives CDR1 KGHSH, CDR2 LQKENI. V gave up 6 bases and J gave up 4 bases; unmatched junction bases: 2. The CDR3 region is CASSNRGTEAFF. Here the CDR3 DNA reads TGTGCCAGCTCGAACAGGGGCACTGAAGCTTTCTTT.

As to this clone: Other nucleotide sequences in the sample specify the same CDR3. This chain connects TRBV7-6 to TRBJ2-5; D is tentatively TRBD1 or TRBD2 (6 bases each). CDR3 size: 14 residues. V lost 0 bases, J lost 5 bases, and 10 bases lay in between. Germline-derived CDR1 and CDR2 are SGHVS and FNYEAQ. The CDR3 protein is CASSLAGGGETQYF. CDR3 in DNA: TGTGCCAGCAGCTTAGCGGGGGGCGGGGAGACCCAGTACTTC. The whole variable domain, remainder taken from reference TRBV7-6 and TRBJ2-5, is GAGVSQSPRYKVTKRGQDVALRCDPISGHVSLYWYRQALGQGPEFLTYFNYEAQQDKSGLPNDRFSAERPEGSISTLTIQRTEQRDSAMYRCASSLAGGGETQYFGPGTRLLVL.

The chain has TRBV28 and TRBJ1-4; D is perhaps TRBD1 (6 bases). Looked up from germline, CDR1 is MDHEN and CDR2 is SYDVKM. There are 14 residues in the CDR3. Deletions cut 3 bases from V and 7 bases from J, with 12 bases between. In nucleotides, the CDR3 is TGTGCCAGCAGTTTGGGGCAGGGGCCTGAAAAACTGTTTTTT. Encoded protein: CASSLGQGPEKLFF.

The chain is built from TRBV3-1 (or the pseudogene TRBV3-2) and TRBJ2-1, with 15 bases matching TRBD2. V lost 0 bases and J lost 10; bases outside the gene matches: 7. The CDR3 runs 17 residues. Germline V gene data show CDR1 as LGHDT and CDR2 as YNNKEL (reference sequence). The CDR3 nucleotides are TGTGCCAGCAGCCAAGAGGCGGGACTAGCGGGAGGAAAGGAGCAGTTCTTC. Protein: CASSQEAGLAGGKEQFF.

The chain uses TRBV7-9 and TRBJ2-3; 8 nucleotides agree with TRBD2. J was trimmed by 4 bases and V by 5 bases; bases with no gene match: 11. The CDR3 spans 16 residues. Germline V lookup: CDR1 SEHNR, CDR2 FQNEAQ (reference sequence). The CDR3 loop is CASSIVLAVSPDTQYF. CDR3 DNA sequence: TGTGCCAGCAGCATAGTACTAGCGGTTTCACCAGATACGCAGTATTTT.

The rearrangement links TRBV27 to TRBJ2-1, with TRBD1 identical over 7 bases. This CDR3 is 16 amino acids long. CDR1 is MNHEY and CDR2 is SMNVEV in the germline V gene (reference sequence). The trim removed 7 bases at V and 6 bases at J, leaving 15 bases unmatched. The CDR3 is CASTRLTGKSLNEQFF. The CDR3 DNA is TGTGCCAGCACTCGACTGACAGGGAAGTCACTCAATGAGCAGTTCTTC.

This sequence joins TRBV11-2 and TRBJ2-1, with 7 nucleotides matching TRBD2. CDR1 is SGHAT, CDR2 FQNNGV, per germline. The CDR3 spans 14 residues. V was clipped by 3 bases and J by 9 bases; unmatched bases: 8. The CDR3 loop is CASSLTSRYFEQFF. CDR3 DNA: TGTGCCAGCAGCTTGACTAGCCGGTACTTTGAGCAGTTCTTC.

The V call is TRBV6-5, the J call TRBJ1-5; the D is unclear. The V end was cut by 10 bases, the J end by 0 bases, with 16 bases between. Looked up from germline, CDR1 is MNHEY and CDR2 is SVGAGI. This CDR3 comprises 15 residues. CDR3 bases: TGTGCCACCCAACCGGGTCCGAATAGCAATCAGCCCCAGCATTTT. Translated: CATQPGPNSNQPQHF.

CDR3 protein: CASSPSAGMITEAFF. The CDR3 nucleotides are TGTGCCAGCAGCCCGAGCGCGGGTATGATCACTGAAGCTTTCTTT. The chain couples TRBV11-2 to TRBJ1-1; unclear D gene. Germline assignment: CDR1 SGHAT and CDR2 FQNNGV. The length of the CDR3 is 15 residues. V was clipped by 5 bases and J by 4 bases, with 17 bases between them.

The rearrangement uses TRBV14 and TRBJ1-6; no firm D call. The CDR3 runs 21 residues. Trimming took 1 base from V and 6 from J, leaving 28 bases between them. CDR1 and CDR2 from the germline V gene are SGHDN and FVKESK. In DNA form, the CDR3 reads TGTGCCAGCAGCCAAGGTGGTGCGAAAGGACTTATACCTCCTTTTAATTCACCCCTCCACTTT. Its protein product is CASSQGGAKGLIPPFNSPLHF.

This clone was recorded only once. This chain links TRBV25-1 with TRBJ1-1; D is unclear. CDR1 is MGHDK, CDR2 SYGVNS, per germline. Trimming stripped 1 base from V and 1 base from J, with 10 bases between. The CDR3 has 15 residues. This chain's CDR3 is CASSEFWGGNTEAFF. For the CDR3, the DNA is TGTGCCAGCAGTGAATTTTGGGGAGGGAACACTGAAGCTTTCTTT.

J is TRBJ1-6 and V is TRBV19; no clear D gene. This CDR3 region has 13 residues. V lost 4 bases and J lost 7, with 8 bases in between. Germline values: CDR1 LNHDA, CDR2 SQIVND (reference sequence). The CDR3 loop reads CASSTSWNSPLHF. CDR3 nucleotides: TGTGCCAGTAGTACAAGTTGGAATTCACCCCTCCACTTT.

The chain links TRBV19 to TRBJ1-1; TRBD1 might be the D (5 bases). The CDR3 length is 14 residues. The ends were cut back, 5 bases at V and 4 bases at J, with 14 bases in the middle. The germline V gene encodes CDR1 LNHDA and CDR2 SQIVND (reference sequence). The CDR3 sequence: CASSVGFGGTEAFF. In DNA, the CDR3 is TGTGCCAGTAGTGTCGGATTTGGGGGCACTGAAGCTTTCTTT.

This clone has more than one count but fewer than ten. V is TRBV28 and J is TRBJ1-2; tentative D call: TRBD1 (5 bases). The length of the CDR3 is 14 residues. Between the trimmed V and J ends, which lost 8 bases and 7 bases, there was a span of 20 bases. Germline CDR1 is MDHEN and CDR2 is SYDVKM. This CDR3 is CASDSRPNRGGYTF. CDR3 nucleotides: TGTGCCAGCGACAGCCGACCCAACAGAGGTGGCTACACCTTC.

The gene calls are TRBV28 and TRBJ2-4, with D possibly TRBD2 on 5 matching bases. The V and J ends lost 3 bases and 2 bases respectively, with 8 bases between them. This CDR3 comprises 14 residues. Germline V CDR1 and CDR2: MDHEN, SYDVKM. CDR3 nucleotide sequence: TGTGCCAGCAGTTTTTCCGGGACCAAAAACATTCAGTACTTC. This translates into CASSFSGTKNIQYF.

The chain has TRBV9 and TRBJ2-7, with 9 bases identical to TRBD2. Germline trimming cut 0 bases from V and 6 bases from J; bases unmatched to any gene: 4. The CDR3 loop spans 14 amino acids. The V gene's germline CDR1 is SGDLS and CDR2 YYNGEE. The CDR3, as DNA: TGTGCCAGCAGCGTAGGCGGGAGGGCCGGCGAGCAGTACTTC. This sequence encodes CASSVGGRAGEQYF.

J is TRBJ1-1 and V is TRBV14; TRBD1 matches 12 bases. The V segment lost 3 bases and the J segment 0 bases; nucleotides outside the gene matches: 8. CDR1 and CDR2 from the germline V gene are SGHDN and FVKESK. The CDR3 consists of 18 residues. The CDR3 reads CASSQHPGQGAMNTEAFF. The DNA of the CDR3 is TGTGCCAGCAGCCAGCACCCGGGACAGGGGGCAATGAACACTGAAGCTTTCTTT.

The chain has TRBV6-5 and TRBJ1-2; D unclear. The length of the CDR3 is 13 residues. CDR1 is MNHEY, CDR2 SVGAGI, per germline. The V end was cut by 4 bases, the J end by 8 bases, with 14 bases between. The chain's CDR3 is CASSSRRAGGYTF. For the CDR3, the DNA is TGTGCCAGCAGTTCTAGGAGGGCGGGAGGCTACACCTTC.